In its sample, the clone carrying this TCR beta chain was seen once. Its antigen is still unknown. This specimen belongs to a study of OX40 agonist ivuxolimab in advanced cancers. Across the study: Patients with prior anti-PD-1, anti-PD-L1 or anti-CTLA-4 therapy were eligible; about 40% had some. Study outcomes and limitations: Clonal expansion was among the lowest in partial responders at 0.1-3.0 mg/kg, especially CD8+. CD8+ T cells (on average) carried more expanded clones than CD4+ T cells. Low levels of normalized T-cell clonal expansion also appeared in some nonresponders.

Germline assignment: CDR1 LNHDA and CDR2 SQIVND (reference sequence). The CDR3 covers 18 residues. V dropped 9 bases and J dropped 7; count of bases not matched to a gene: 26. The data were produced by immunoSEQ multiplex PCR, yet TCRdb's version contains in-frame clones alone and is incomplete. The table has fewer than 85,000 clones, 70% to 80% seen once. J is TRBJ1-1 and V is TRBV19; 7 nucleotides align to TRBD1. The sequence came from an adult with an advanced solid tumor such as melanoma, head and neck, liver or kidney cancer. This specimen was CD4+ or CD8+ T cells sorted from blood, taken in a trial of the OX40 agonist ivuxolimab. The CDR3 sequence: CASQLRGRIGFGSDEAFF. The CDR3 region has the DNA TGTGCCAGCCAGTTGAGGGGGCGCATAGGATTTGGGTCGGATGAAGCTTTCTTT.